The T cell receptor beta chain described here comes from a study of radiation and T cells in renal cell carcinoma. The overall study: Nephrectomy followed 15 Gy stereotactic body radiation by 4 weeks.

Time point specified: baseline pretreatment blood. Treatment: 15 Gy SBRT to primary tumor, nephrectomy 4 weeks later. Blood was sampled at baseline, 2 weeks and 4 weeks after SBRT. Profiling relied on immunoSEQ multiplex PCR, and the TCRdb table lists in-frame clones only, not all of them. Of about 140,000 clones in the sample, less than 85% are singletons; the top ten hold roughly 25%. Findings and caveats of the study: Top tumor clonotypes rose in blood 2 weeks post-radiation, then contracted. No pretreatment tumor biopsies were available for baseline clonotypes.

Looked up from germline, CDR1 is LNHDA and CDR2 is SQIVND (reference sequence). V lost 9 bases to trimming and J lost 9 bases, with 9 bases between them. The CDR3 covers 11 residues. In this sample, this clone turned up a few times. The target antigen is unknown. The V and J genes are TRBV19 and TRBJ1-6; tentatively, D is TRBD1 (5 bases). The receptor comes from a woman aged 50 to 60 with renal cell carcinoma. The sequenced sample was blood, obtained from a patient whose treatment included radiotherapy and nephrectomy. The CDR3 nucleotides read TGTGCCAGCGGGGCGATTTCACCCCTCCACTTT. This encodes CASGAISPLHF.